This TCR beta chain was recovered during a study of beta chain features in type 1 diabetes. Study-level background: The patient and healthy donor groups were comparable for age, gender and cell yields.

What was sequenced were expressed TCRB transcripts, since all of the isolated RNA had been reverse transcribed. Repertoires were generated with immunoSEQ multiplex PCR, while TCRdb's copy carries only in-frame clones and drops some. The profile shows hundreds of thousands of clones, roughly 12% of them singletons. Sorting of CD4+ naive, central memory, regulatory and stem cell-like memory cells was performed via CD45RO/CCR7/CD25/CD127/CD95/CD27. Findings and limits, study-wide: Patients with type 1 diabetes carried fewer insertions and had more deletions at their VDJ junctions. In all four CD4+ subsets, TCRB CDR3 length was significantly, moderately reduced in type 1 diabetes. Naive, central memory and Treg TCRB repertoires appeared more alike in patients than in healthy donors.

Worth noting for this clone: Its antigen remains unknown.

Germline V gives CDR1 SGHAT, CDR2 FQDESV (reference sequence). J lost 0 bases, V lost 7 bases, and 8 bases had no gene match. The CDR3 consists of 15 residues. The sample comprised naive CD4+ T cells from blood. The rearrangement uses TRBV11-1 and TRBJ1-1, with 7 nucleotides matching TRBD1. The sequence came from a man in his late teens or twenties with type 1 diabetes. The CDR3 DNA sequence: TGTGCCAGCACCAGGGACAGCGACATGAACACTGAAGCTTTCTTT. It encodes CASTRDSDMNTEAFF.